The 12 T cell receptor beta chains below come from one sample, sequenced in a study of blood T cell repertoires in COVID-19. TCRdb's copy holds only in-frame clones and misses some; the assay was immunoSEQ multiplex PCR. Of around 280,000 clones listed, about 90% are singletons. The material sequenced was PBMCs or T cells enriched from blood (not recorded which). These receptors were obtained from a woman between 18 and 29 years old with acute COVID-19.

The chain uses TRBV9 and TRBJ2-7; D unresolved. Germline V gene sequence: CDR1 SGDLS, CDR2 YYNGEE. Trimming cost V 2 bases and J 4 bases, with 10 bases left between them. The CDR3 totals 13 residues. In nucleotides, the CDR3 is TGTGCCAGCAGCGTGAGACTCGGGTACGAGCAGTACTTC. Translated: CASSVRLGYEQYF. Based on the CDR3 plus reference TRBV9 and TRBJ2-7, the full variable domain is DSGVTQTPKHLITATGQRVTLRCSPRSGDLSVYWYQQSLDQGLQFLIQYYNGEERAKGNILERFSAQQFPDLHSELNLSSLELGDSALYFCASSVRLGYEQYFGPGTRLTVT.

The V gene is TRBV10-2, the J gene TRBJ2-3; 9 nucleotides line up with TRBD2. Germline CDR1 and CDR2: WSHSY and SAAADI. The J segment lost 0 bases and the V segment lost 6 bases, leaving 1 base of the junction unmatched. The CDR3 sequence is 14 residues long. CDR3 in DNA: TGCGCCAGCAGGACTAGCGGTAGCACAGATACGCAGTATTTT. Translated, it gives CASRTSGSTDTQYF.

The chain carries TRBV5-4 and TRBJ2-1, with TRBD2 matching 11 bases. Trimming removed 0 bases from V and 4 bases from J; junction bases left unmatched: 3. Germline V gives CDR1 SGHNT, CDR2 YYREEE (reference sequence). CDR3 size: 16 residues. The CDR3 sequence: CASSLGGLAAYNEQFF. The CDR3 coding sequence is TGTGCCAGCAGCTTGGGGGGACTAGCGGCGTACAATGAGCAGTTCTTC.

V and J are TRBV5-5 and TRBJ2-7; weak D call: TRBD2 (6 bases). Trimming removed 5 bases from V and 3 bases from J, with 9 bases in between. Germline V gives CDR1 SGHKS, CDR2 YYEKEE (reference sequence). The CDR3 has 12 residues. The CDR3 nucleotides are TGTGCCAGCAGTGTGGGGGGCTACGAGCAGTACTTC. Its protein product is CASSVGGYEQYF.

The rearrangement uses TRBV7-6 and TRBJ2-3; the match to TRBD1 covers 11 bases. CDR3 size: 15 residues. CDR1 is SGHVS and CDR2 is FNYEAQ in the germline V gene. J was trimmed by 4 bases and V by 3 bases; bases with no gene match: 3. The DNA for the CDR3 is TGTGCCAGCAGCTTGGGGACAGGGGGTGCAGATACGCAGTATTTT. Its protein is CASSLGTGGADTQYF.

The CDR3 loop is CASRPDRGANQPQHF. In DNA, the CDR3 is TGTGCCAGCAGACCGGACAGGGGAGCGAATCAGCCCCAGCATTTT. The chain employs TRBV6-6 and TRBJ1-5, with 9 bases identical to TRBD1. From germline, CDR1 is MNHNY and CDR2 SVGAGI (reference sequence). V was clipped by 6 bases and J by 4 bases; unmatched bases: 7. This CDR3 comprises 15 residues.

The chain carries TRBV6-6 and TRBJ2-2, with 7 bases lining up with TRBD2. The CDR3 runs to 16 residues. V was pared by 0 bases and J by 7 bases, with 8 bases of the junction left unmatched. Germline CDR1 is MNHNY and CDR2 is SVGAGI (reference sequence). The CDR3 DNA is TGTGCCAGCAGTTACTCGATGGCGGGAGCCATCGGGGAGCTGTTTTTT. Amino acid sequence: CASSYSMAGAIGELFF.

The chain joins TRBV28 to TRBJ2-1; TRBD1 aligns across 10 bases. Germline assignment: CDR1 MDHEN and CDR2 SYDVKM. V was clipped by 6 bases and J by 5 bases; unmatched bases: 7. The CDR3 has 15 residues. CDR3 bases: TGTGCCAGCAGCCCCTGGGGACAGGGGAACAATGAGCAGTTCTTC. Protein product: CASSPWGQGNNEQFF.

The chain links TRBV7-9 to TRBJ1-2, with D unclear. The CDR3 consists of 13 residues. The V and J ends lost 5 bases and 4 bases respectively, with 11 bases between them. Germline-derived CDR1 and CDR2 are SEHNR and FQNEAQ (reference sequence). The DNA for the CDR3 is TGTGCCAGCAGCGAACTAGGGTCCTATGGCTACACCTTC. Encoded protein: CASSELGSYGYTF.

This chain uses TRBV28 with TRBJ2-4; D remains ambiguous. Trimming shortened V by 3 bases and J by 0 bases, and 9 bases separated the two germline ends. The CDR3 has 15 amino acids. Germline V lookup: CDR1 MDHEN, CDR2 SYDVKM. DNA of the CDR3: TGTGCCAGCAGTTTTGGCGGTCTAGCCAAAAACATTCAGTACTTC. As protein: CASSFGGLAKNIQYF. The variable domain in full, completed from reference TRBV28 and TRBJ2-4, reads DVKVTQSSRYLVKRTGEKVFLECVQDMDHENMFWYRQDPGLGLRLIYFSYDVKMKEKGDIPEGYSVSREKKERFSLILESASTNQTSMYLCASSFGGLAKNIQYFGAGTRLSVL.

J is TRBJ1-1 and V is TRBV28, with a weak D call TRBD1 (6 bases). CDR1 and CDR2 (germline): MDHEN, SYDVKM. Between the trimmed V and J ends, which lost 5 bases and 1 base, there was a span of 20 bases. This CDR3 is built from 17 residues. CDR3 in DNA: TGTGCCAGCAGTCCCCTTGGCCAGGGGTGGGGGAACACTGAAGCTTTCTTT. It is translated as CASSPLGQGWGNTEAFF.

This sequence joins TRBV11-2 and TRBJ1-1; weak D call: TRBD1 (5 bases). The ends were cut back, 2 bases at V and 0 bases at J, with 10 bases in the middle. This CDR3 contains 15 residues. CDR1 SGHAT and CDR2 FQNNGV come from the germline V gene. Written as DNA, the CDR3 is TGTGCCAGCAGCTTAATGGGGCTGATGAACACTGAAGCTTTCTTT. It codes for CASSLMGLMNTEAFF.